This T cell receptor beta chain was sequenced during a study of T cells in Graves' hyperthyroidism and ophthalmopathy. General study results and limits: Ophthalmopathy was told apart from stable hyperthyroidism by a 13 V-J model.

With 8 bases removed from V and 0 bases from J, the gap between germline ends came to 25 bases. This CDR3 has 18 residues. Germline V gene lookup returns CDR1 MNHNS and CDR2 SASEGT. This clonotype was counted at least ten times. The antigen is undetermined. The CDR3 regions of TCR beta were amplified from RNA transcripts. In the first-round RT-PCR of the TCR CDR3, the HTBI primer set was used. TCRdb ran MiXCR on the multiplex PCR reads and lists one entry per CDR3 protein. This table has 300,000 to 450,000 distinct CDR3 sequences, 20% to 30% appearing once. Sequencing was carried out using blood. The origin of this receptor is a man in his fifties or sixties with Graves' hyperthyroidism. The chain recombines TRBV6-1 with TRBJ1-1, with D maybe TRBD1 (5 bases). CDR3: CASLKGAGGLRMNTEAFF. The DNA for the CDR3 is TGTGCCAGCCTAAAAGGGGCAGGCGGCCTCCGAATGAACACTGAAGCTTTCTTT.